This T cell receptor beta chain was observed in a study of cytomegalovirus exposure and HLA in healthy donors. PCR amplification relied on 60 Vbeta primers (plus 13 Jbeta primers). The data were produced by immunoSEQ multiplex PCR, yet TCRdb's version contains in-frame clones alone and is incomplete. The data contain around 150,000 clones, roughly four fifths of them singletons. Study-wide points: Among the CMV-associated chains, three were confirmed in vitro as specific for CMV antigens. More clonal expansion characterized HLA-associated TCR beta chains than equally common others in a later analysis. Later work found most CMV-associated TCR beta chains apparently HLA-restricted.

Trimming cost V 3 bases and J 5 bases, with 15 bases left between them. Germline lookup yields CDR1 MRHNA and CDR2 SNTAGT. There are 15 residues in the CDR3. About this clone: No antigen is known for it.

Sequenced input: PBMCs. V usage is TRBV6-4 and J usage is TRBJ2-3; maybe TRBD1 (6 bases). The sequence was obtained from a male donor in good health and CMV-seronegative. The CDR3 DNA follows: TGTGCCAGCAGTGAGACAGGCCAGGGCGTAGATACGCAGTATTTT. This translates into CASSETGQGVDTQYF.